This TCR beta chain was recorded in a study of cytomegalovirus exposure and HLA in healthy donors. Notes on the study in general: The authors reported that TCR beta sequences could predict HLA-A and HLA-B alleles. These predictions were accurate for most subjects in the first cohort. Diagnosis of cytomegalovirus status made by the classifier reportedly showed high specificity and sensitivity. Later analysis demonstrated an association between a missense DCLRE1C variant and TCR beta V- and J-gene trimming. Cytomegalovirus association was listed for about 170 TCR beta chains.

Trimming left V 5 bases short and J 9 bases short, with 11 bases between. The CDR3 spans 12 residues. Looked up from germline, CDR1 is GTSNPN and CDR2 is SVGIG (reference sequence). In the PCR, 60 Vbeta and 13 Jbeta primers were used. TCRdb keeps only in-frame clones here, not all; method: immunoSEQ multiplex PCR. Here the sample spans around 160,000 clones, roughly 83% being singletons. A remark on this clone: Antigen specificity is unknown.

Sequenced input: PBMCs. The chain carries TRBV30 and TRBJ1-6; D call uncertain. The clonotype was recovered from a woman between 18 and 29 years old in good health and CMV-seronegative. The CDR3 loop reads CAWHGEGSPLHF. CDR3 coding DNA: TGTGCCTGGCACGGAGAGGGTTCACCCCTCCACTTT. The full variable domain, its missing parts supplied by reference TRBV30 and TRBJ1-6, is SQTIHQWPATLVQPVGSPLSLECTVEGTSNPNLYWYRQAAGRGLQLLFYSVGIGQISSEVPQNLSASRPQDRQFILSSKKLLLSDSGFYLCAWHGEGSPLHFGNGTRLTVT.